The 32 T cell receptor beta chains presented below share a single source sample, sequenced in a study of cytomegalovirus exposure and HLA in healthy donors. PCR primers comprised 60 Vbeta and 13 Jbeta primers. The table came from immunoSEQ multiplex PCR; TCRdb's copy has only in-frame clones and leaves some out. The data contain some 150,000 clones, 70% to 80% of them singletons. Sequencing was performed on PBMCs. These receptors originate from a male donor in good health and CMV-seronegative.

The rearrangement uses TRBV6-5 and TRBJ1-2; TRBD1 matches 8 bases. The CDR3 has 12 amino acids. The V segment lost 5 bases and the J segment 8 bases; nucleotides outside the gene matches: 4. The germline gives CDR1 MNHEY, CDR2 SVGAGI. Written as DNA, the CDR3 is TGTGCCAGCAGTCCAGGGGGCTTCGGCTACACCTTC. As protein: CASSPGGFGYTF.

This clone was counted a few times. V and J are TRBV4-2 and TRBJ2-7, with 13 bases lining up with TRBD2. CDR1 and CDR2 from the germline V gene are LGHNA and YNFKEQ. The J segment lost 1 base and the V segment lost 1 base, leaving 7 bases of the junction unmatched. CDR3 length equals 18 residues. In DNA form, the CDR3 reads TGTGCCAGCAGCCAAGTAGGACTAGCGGGAGCCCGGTCCTACGAGCAGTACTTC. Translating it yields CASSQVGLAGARSYEQYF.

This sequence joins TRBV9 and TRBJ2-1, with 13 bases matching TRBD2. Per germline, CDR1 SGDLS and CDR2 YYNGEE. After removal of 0 bases from V and 13 bases from J, the junction contained 13 bases not matched to a gene. The CDR3 runs to 17 residues. This CDR3 is CASSVVSGLAGSGGQFF. Written as DNA, the CDR3 is TGTGCCAGCAGCGTAGTTTCGGGACTAGCGGGGTCGGGGGGACAGTTCTTC.

The gene calls are TRBV10-1 and TRBJ2-7; 12 bases align to TRBD2. CDR3 length: 16 amino acids. V gave up 4 bases and J gave up 6 bases; unmatched junction bases: 10. Germline-derived CDR1 and CDR2 are WNHNN and SYGVQD (reference sequence). The CDR3 DNA reads as TGCGCCAGCAGTGTGACTAGCGGGAGTAGTCCGCCCGAGCAGTACTTC. This translates into CASSVTSGSSPPEQYF.

CDR3 nucleotide sequence: TGTGCCAGCAGCCCCTCGGGAGTCCCGAGTACGTTTTTT. It encodes CASSPSGVPSTFF. This rearrangement joins TRBV6-5 to TRBJ2-2; a weak D match, TRBD2 (6 bases). Trimming removed 6 bases from V and 16 bases from J, with 21 bases in between. CDR1 and CDR2 from the germline V gene are MNHEY and SVGAGI. The CDR3 consists of 13 residues.

V is TRBV7-9 and J is TRBJ2-5; D gene ambiguous. The end of the DNA is better explained by TRBJ2-7, so the J call may be wrong. The CDR3 covers 11 residues. CDR1 and CDR2 from the germline V gene are SEHNR and FQNEAQ (reference sequence). The CDR3 DNA reads TGTGCCTCTGAGGATTCCTACGAGCAGTACTTC. Its translation is CASEDSYEQYF.

This chain connects TRBV28 to TRBJ2-3, with 7 bases aligning to TRBD1. Germline V gene data show CDR1 as MDHEN and CDR2 as SYDVKM. The CDR3 is 15 residues long. J was trimmed by 1 base and V by 3 bases; bases with no gene match: 4. The CDR3 region is CASSLLGQGTDTQYF. Written as DNA, the CDR3 is TGTGCCAGCAGTTTGCTCGGACAGGGCACAGATACGCAGTATTTT. Full variable domain (remainder filled in from reference TRBV28 and TRBJ2-3): DVKVTQSSRYLVKRTGEKVFLECVQDMDHENMFWYRQDPGLGLRLIYFSYDVKMKEKGDIPEGYSVSREKKERFSLILESASTNQTSMYLCASSLLGQGTDTQYFGPGTRLTVL.

The chain carries TRBV5-4 and TRBJ2-3; 10 bases line up with TRBD2. J was trimmed by 5 bases and V by 4 bases; bases with no gene match: 10. The germline CDR1 and CDR2 sequences are SGHNT and YYREEE (reference sequence). The CDR3 runs to 16 residues. Here the CDR3 DNA reads TGTGCCAGCAGCCAGGCAGCGGGGGGGCCACTAGATACGCAGTATTTT. Its protein is CASSQAAGGPLDTQYF.

The rearrangement joins TRBV15 to TRBJ2-5, with TRBD2 matching over 11 bases. Matching the DNA end better, TRBJ2-7 makes the J call doubtful. Germline CDR1 LNHNV, CDR2 YYDKDF (reference sequence). CDR3 length: 14 residues. The CDR3 protein is CATRYSGGADEQYF. The CDR3 nucleotides are TGTGCCACCAGGTATAGCGGGGGGGCCGACGAGCAGTACTTC.

This sequence joins TRBV30 and TRBJ2-7, with a weak D call TRBD1 (5 bases). This CDR3 has 12 residues. The germline CDR1 and CDR2 sequences are GTSNPN and SVGIG (reference sequence). Deletions cut 6 bases from V and 5 bases from J, with 14 bases between. The CDR3 DNA reads as TGTGCCTGCCACAGGAATTCCCACGAGCAGTACTTC. Residues: CACHRNSHEQYF.

The chain recombines TRBV14 with TRBJ2-4, with 11 bases aligning to TRBD2. The junction had 6 bases not matched to a gene; V was cut back by 0 bases and J by 2 bases. This CDR3 has 18 amino acids. Germline V gene sequence: CDR1 SGHDN, CDR2 FVKESK. CDR3: CASSQEGRLAGSKNIQYF. CDR3 DNA sequence: TGTGCCAGCAGCCAAGAGGGGCGACTAGCGGGATCCAAAAACATTCAGTACTTC.

V gene TRBV7-9 combines with J gene TRBJ2-1, with 9 nucleotides matching TRBD1. V gave up 5 bases and J gave up 6 bases; unmatched junction bases: 11. Germline V gives CDR1 SEHNR, CDR2 FQNEAQ (reference sequence). The CDR3 has 16 amino acids. CDR3 DNA sequence: TGTGCCAGCAGCCCCGGGTCGGGACAGGGTTCCAATGAGCAGTTCTTC. Translating it yields CASSPGSGQGSNEQFF.

The chain couples TRBV21-1 to TRBJ1-1; the DNA was not compared with TRBD1, the D call given in the table. TRBV21-1 is an annotated pseudogene. The CDR3 is 14 amino acids. CDR3 loop: CASSKGQMNTEAFF. The CDR3 nucleotides are TGTGCCAGCAGCAAGGGACAGATGAACACTGAAGCTTTCTTT.

The rearrangement uses TRBV7-2 and TRBJ2-3; 10 bases agree with TRBD2. With 4 bases clipped from V and 3 bases from J, the junction kept 1 base outside the gene matches. The CDR3 has 14 amino acids. Germline V gene sequence: CDR1 SGHTA, CDR2 FQGNSA. The CDR3 loop is CASSSTSGTDTQYF. The CDR3 DNA follows: TGTGCCAGCAGCTCGACTAGCGGGACAGATACGCAGTATTTT.

The chain's CDR3 is CASSRTSGGTTYEQYF. In DNA form, the CDR3 reads TGTGCCAGCAGCCGAACTAGCGGGGGAACCACCTACGAGCAGTACTTC. This chain links TRBV11-2 with TRBJ2-7; TRBD2 matches 11 bases. Trimming at V came to 5 bases and at J to 2 bases, leaving 8 bases not matched to a gene. The germline V gene has CDR1 SGHAT and CDR2 FQNNGV. The CDR3 contains 16 residues.

This chain links TRBV7-9 with TRBJ2-1, with no clear D. CDR3 size: 18 residues. V lost 3 bases, J lost 1 base, and 19 bases lay in between. Per germline, CDR1 SEHNR and CDR2 FQNEAQ (reference sequence). The CDR3 DNA is TGTGCCAGCAGCTTGGATCAAATGACTGATACTTCCTACAATGAGCAGTTCTTC. Its protein is CASSLDQMTDTSYNEQFF.

The chain recombines TRBV19 with TRBJ1-4; TRBD1 is a possible D gene (5 bases). The ends were cut back, 2 bases at V and 0 bases at J, with 7 bases in the middle. The CDR3 loop spans 15 amino acids. The V gene's germline CDR1 is LNHDA and CDR2 SQIVND (reference sequence). In DNA, the CDR3 is TGTGCCAGTAGTATAAGGGGTCCAACTAATGAAAAACTGTTTTTT. Protein sequence: CASSIRGPTNEKLFF.

The gene calls are TRBV6-5 and TRBJ1-2, with TRBD1 matching 8 bases. The CDR3 extends over 13 amino acids. Germline CDR1 reads MNHEY; CDR2 reads SVGAGI. Trimming took 4 bases from V and 6 from J; bases not matched to a gene: 4. CDR3 coding DNA: TGTGCCAGCAGTTCGATACAGGGGGATGGCTACACCTTC. Protein: CASSSIQGDGYTF.

The V call is TRBV5-4, the J call TRBJ1-1; D is unclear. Per germline, CDR1 SGHNT and CDR2 YYREEE (reference sequence). The V and J ends lost 4 bases and 1 base respectively, with 14 bases between them. The CDR3 loop spans 15 amino acids. CDR3 sequence: CASSPIPGQNTEAFF. In nucleotides, the CDR3 is TGTGCCAGCAGCCCTATTCCCGGTCAGAACACTGAAGCTTTCTTT.

The chain combines TRBV27 with TRBJ2-1; 10 nucleotides line up with TRBD1. Trimming cost V 4 bases and J 4 bases; bases outside gene matches: 10. Germline loops: CDR1 MNHEY, CDR2 SMNVEV (reference sequence). The CDR3 extends over 17 amino acids. CDR3 nucleotide sequence: TGTGCCAGCAGTTCCGACTCACCGGGACAGGGGTACAATGAGCAGTTCTTC. Its protein is CASSSDSPGQGYNEQFF.

The chain recombines TRBV5-1 with TRBJ1-6; unclear D gene. From germline, CDR1 is SGHRS and CDR2 YFSETQ. The V and J ends lost 4 bases and 0 bases respectively, with 11 bases between them. CDR3 length: 16 amino acids. CDR3 coding DNA: TGCGCCAGCAGCCCGCGGACTAGCTCCTATAATTCACCCCTCCACTTT. Its protein is CASSPRTSSYNSPLHF.

Comment on this clone: At one end the junction does not follow the germline gene, possibly because of a read error. The chain uses TRBV9 and TRBJ2-2, with D maybe TRBD2 (5 bases). CDR1 and CDR2 (germline): SGDLS, YYNGEE. The CDR3 extends over 14 amino acids. The CDR3 is CASSVGGNAGELFF. CDR3 nucleotides: TGTGCCAGCAGCGTAGGAGGGAACGCCGGGGAGCTGTTTTTT.

The V call is TRBV4-1, the J call TRBJ2-2; no definite D call. Germline V gene data show CDR1 as MGHRA and CDR2 as YSYEKL. Trimming cost V 7 bases and J 3 bases, with 9 bases left between them. The CDR3 consists of 13 residues. DNA of the CDR3: TGCGCCAGCACCAGTCAGTACACCGGGGAGCTGTTTTTT. Translation: CASTSQYTGELFF.

The chain links TRBV7-2 to TRBJ2-5, with TRBD1 identical over 10 bases. Germline-derived CDR1 and CDR2 are SGHTA and FQGNSA. This CDR3 is 14 amino acids long. The V segment lost 3 bases and the J segment 5 bases; nucleotides outside the gene matches: 3. The CDR3 region has the DNA TGTGCCAGCAGCTTGACAGGGGGCGTTGAGACCCAGTACTTC. This gives the protein CASSLTGGVETQYF.

The rearrangement uses TRBV6-5 and TRBJ2-7; 8 nucleotides agree with TRBD1. CDR1 MNHEY and CDR2 SVGAGI come from the germline V gene. The junction had 6 bases not matched to a gene; V was cut back by 5 bases and J by 3 bases. This CDR3 contains 14 residues. The DNA of the CDR3 is TGTGCCAGCAGTCCAGACAGGGGTGGCTACGAGCAGTACTTC. Encoded protein: CASSPDRGGYEQYF.

The J gene is TRBJ2-5, the V gene TRBV10-3; 8 bases align to TRBD2. This CDR3 contains 17 residues. Germline V gives CDR1 ENHRY, CDR2 SYGVKD. V shed 4 bases and J 2 bases; nucleotides not matched to a gene: 12. This chain's CDR3 is CAISAREGGGSQETQYF. The CDR3 bases are TGTGCCATCAGTGCCCGGGAGGGCGGGGGGTCGCAAGAGACCCAGTACTTC.

This rearrangement joins TRBV2 to TRBJ2-1; 7 nucleotides match TRBD2. The CDR3 consists of 14 residues. J was trimmed by 4 bases and V by 5 bases; bases with no gene match: 5. CDR1 and CDR2 from the germline V gene are SNHLY and FYNNEI. CDR3 nucleotide sequence: TGTGCCAGCAGTTTAGCGGGCCCTTACAATGAGCAGTTCTTC. Protein: CASSLAGPYNEQFF. Full variable domain (outside the CDR3, taken from reference TRBV2 and TRBJ2-1): EPEVTQTPSHQVTQMGQEVILRCVPISNHLYFYWYRQILGQKVEFLVSFYNNEISEKSEIFDDQFSVERPDGSNFTLKIRSTKLEDSAMYFCASSLAGPYNEQFFGPGTRLTVL.

This clone was found a few times. In DNA form, the CDR3 reads TGTGCCAGCAGAACGGGACTAGCGGGTTACAATGAGCAGTTCTTC. Translated, it gives CASRTGLAGYNEQFF. The gene calls are TRBV6-1 and TRBJ2-1; 12 bases are shared with TRBD2. The ends lost 6 bases at V and 4 bases at J; junction bases unmatched: 4. Germline V gene lookup returns CDR1 MNHNS and CDR2 SASEGT. CDR3 length: 15 residues.

The chain employs TRBV9 and TRBJ2-3; tentative D call: TRBD2 (6 bases). The germline V gene has CDR1 SGDLS and CDR2 YYNGEE. This CDR3 contains 16 residues. The germline V and J ends were trimmed by 0 bases and 2 bases, with 13 bases remaining between them. The CDR3 region is CASSVVAVGATDTQYF. The CDR3 coding sequence is TGTGCCAGCAGCGTAGTAGCGGTAGGGGCCACAGATACGCAGTATTTT.

This sequence joins TRBV9 and TRBJ2-1, with 8 bases lining up with TRBD1. CDR3 size: 14 residues. J was trimmed by 3 bases and V by 6 bases; bases with no gene match: 5. The germline V gene encodes CDR1 SGDLS and CDR2 YYNGEE. The DNA for the CDR3 is TGTGCCAGCACCCCGGGACAGGACTACAATGAGCAGTTCTTC. Translated: CASTPGQDYNEQFF.

The chain employs TRBV5-8 and TRBJ1-1, with D unclear. V was pared by 4 bases and J by 1 base, with 8 bases between. The CDR3 is 13 residues long. In germline, CDR1 is SGHTS, CDR2 YDEGEE. The chain's CDR3 is CASSPGENTEAFF. CDR3 coding DNA: TGTGCCAGCAGCCCAGGTGAGAACACTGAAGCTTTCTTT. Using reference TRBV5-8 and TRBJ1-1 for the parts outside the CDR3, the full variable domain is EAGVTQSPTHLIKTRGQQATLRCSPISGHTSVYWYQQALGLGLQFLLWYDEGEERNRGNFPPRFSGRQFPNYSSELNVNALELEDSALYLCASSPGENTEAFFGQGTRLTVV.

This clone has a single count. V is TRBV9 and J is TRBJ2-2; TRBD2 is a possible D gene (6 bases). Germline CDR1 is SGDLS and CDR2 is YYNGEE. The V end lost 4 bases, the J end lost 4 bases, and 17 bases lay between the germline ends. The CDR3 length is 16 residues. For the CDR3, the DNA is TGTGCCAGCAGCCGGGACTCAGTGCCATCCACCGGGGAGCTGTTTTTT. Its protein product is CASSRDSVPSTGELFF.